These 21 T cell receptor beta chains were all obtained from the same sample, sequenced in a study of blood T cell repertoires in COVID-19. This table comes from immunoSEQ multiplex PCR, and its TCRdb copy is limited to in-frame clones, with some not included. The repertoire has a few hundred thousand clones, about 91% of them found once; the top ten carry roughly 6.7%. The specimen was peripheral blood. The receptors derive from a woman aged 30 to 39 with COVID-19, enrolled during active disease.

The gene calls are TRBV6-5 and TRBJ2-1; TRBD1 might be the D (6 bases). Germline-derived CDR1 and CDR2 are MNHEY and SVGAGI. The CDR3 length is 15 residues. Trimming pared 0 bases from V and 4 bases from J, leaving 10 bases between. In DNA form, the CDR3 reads TGTGCCAGCAGTTACTCGGCACAGGGATACAATGAGCAGTTCTTC. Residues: CASSYSAQGYNEQFF.

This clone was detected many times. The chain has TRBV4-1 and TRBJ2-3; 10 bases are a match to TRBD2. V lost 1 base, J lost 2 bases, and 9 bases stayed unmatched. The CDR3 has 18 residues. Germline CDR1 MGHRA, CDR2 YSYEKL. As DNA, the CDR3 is TGCGCCAGCAGCCAAGGAACGGCCCTAGCGGGGGACACAGATACGCAGTATTTT. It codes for CASSQGTALAGDTDTQYF.

The CDR3 reads CASSSQEGLSLNYGYTF. The CDR3, as DNA: TGCGCCAGCAGCAGCCAGGAGGGCCTATCTCTTAACTATGGCTACACCTTC. J is TRBJ1-2 and V is TRBV5-1; D is ambiguous. The CDR3 extends over 17 amino acids. V shed 4 bases and J shed 1 base, with 20 bases lying between them. CDR1 SGHRS and CDR2 YFSETQ come from the germline V gene.

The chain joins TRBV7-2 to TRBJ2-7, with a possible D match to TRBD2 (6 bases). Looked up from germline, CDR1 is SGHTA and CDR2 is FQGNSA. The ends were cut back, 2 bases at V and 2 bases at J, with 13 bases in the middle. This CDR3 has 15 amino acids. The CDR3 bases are TGTGCCAGCAGCTTATTTGCCGGGGGAGCCTACGAGCAGTACGTC. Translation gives CASSLFAGGAYEQYV.

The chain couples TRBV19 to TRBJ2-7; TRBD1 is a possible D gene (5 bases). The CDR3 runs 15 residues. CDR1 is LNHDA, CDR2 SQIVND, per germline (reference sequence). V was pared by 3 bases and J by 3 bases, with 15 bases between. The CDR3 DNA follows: TGTGCCAGTAGTATTAGAAGCCTTAGGGGCTACGAGCAGTACTTC. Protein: CASSIRSLRGYEQYF.

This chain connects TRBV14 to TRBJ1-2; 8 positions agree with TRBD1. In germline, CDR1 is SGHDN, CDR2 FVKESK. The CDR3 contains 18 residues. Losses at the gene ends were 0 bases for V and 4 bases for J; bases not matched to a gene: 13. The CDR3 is CASSQERGRGRFVYGYTF. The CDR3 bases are TGTGCCAGCAGCCAAGAAAGGGGCAGGGGGCGCTTCGTCTATGGCTACACCTTC.

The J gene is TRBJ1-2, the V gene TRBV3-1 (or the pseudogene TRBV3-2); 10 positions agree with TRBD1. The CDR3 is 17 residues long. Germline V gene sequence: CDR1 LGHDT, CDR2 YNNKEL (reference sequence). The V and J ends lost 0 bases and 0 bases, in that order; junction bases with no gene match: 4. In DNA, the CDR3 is TGTGCCAGCAGCCAAGAGACAGGGGGCTTGGCTAACTATGGCTACACCTTC. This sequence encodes CASSQETGGLANYGYTF.

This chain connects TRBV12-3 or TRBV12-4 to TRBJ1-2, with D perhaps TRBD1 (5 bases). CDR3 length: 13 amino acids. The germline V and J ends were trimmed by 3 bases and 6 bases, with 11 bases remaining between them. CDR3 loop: CASSLRQNNGYTF. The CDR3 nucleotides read TGTGCCAGCAGTTTGCGACAGAATAATGGCTACACCTTC.

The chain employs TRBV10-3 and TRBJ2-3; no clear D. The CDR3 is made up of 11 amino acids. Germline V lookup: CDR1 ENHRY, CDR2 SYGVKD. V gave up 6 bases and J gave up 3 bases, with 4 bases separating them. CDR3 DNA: TGTGCCATCAGCAGGACAGATACGCAGTATTTT. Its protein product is CAISRTDTQYF.

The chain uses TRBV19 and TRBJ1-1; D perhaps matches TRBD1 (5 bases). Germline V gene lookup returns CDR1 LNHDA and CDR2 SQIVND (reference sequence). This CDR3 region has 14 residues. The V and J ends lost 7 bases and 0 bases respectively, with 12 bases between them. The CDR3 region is CASTQDRMNTEAFF. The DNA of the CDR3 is TGTGCCAGTACCCAAGACAGAATGAACACTGAAGCTTTCTTT.

This chain's CDR3 is CASSQDPTANYGYTF. As DNA, the CDR3 is TGCGCCAGCAGCCAAGATCCCACAGCCAACTATGGCTACACCTTC. This chain joins TRBV4-3 and TRBJ1-2; D not resolved. From germline, CDR1 is LGHNA and CDR2 YSLEER. The length of the CDR3 is 15 residues. Trimming removed 0 bases from V and 2 bases from J, with 10 bases in between.

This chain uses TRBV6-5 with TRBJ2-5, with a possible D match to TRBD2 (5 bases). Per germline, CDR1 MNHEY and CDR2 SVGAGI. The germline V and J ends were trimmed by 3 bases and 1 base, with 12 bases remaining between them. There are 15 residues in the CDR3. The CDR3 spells CASSYGGNLQETQYF. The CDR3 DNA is TGTGCCAGCAGTTATGGAGGCAACCTCCAAGAGACCCAGTACTTC.

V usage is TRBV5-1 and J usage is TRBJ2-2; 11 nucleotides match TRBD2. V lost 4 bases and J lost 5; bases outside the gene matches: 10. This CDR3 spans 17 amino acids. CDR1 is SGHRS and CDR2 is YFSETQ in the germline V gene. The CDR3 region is CASSPGTSGLDTGELFF. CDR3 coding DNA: TGCGCCAGCAGCCCCGGGACTAGCGGACTTGATACCGGGGAGCTGTTTTTT.

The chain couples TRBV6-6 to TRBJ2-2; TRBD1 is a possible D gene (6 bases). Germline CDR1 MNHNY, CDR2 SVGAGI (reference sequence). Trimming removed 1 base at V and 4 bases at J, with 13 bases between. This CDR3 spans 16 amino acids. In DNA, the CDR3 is TGTGCCAGCAGTTACTTGGTACAGGGTTCCACCGGGGAGCTGTTTTTT. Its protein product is CASSYLVQGSTGELFF.

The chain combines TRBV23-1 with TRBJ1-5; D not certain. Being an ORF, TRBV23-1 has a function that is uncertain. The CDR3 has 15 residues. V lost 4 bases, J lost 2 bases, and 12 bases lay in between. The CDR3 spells CASSLERRRNQPQHF. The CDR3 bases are TGCGCCAGCAGTCTGGAGAGGAGACGCAATCAGCCCCAGCATTTT.

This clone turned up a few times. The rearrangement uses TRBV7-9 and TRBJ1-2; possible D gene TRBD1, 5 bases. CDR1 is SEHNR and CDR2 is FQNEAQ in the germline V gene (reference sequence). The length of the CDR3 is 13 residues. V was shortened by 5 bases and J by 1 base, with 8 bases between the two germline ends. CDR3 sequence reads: CASSQDNNYGYTF. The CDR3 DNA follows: TGTGCCAGCAGCCAGGACAATAACTATGGCTACACCTTC. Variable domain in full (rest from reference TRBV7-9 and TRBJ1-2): DTGVSQNPRHKITKRGQNVTFRCDPISEHNRLYWYRQTLGQGPEFLTYFQNEAQLEKSRLLSDRFSAERPKGSFSTLEIQRTEQGDSAMYLCASSQDNNYGYTFGSGTRLTVV.

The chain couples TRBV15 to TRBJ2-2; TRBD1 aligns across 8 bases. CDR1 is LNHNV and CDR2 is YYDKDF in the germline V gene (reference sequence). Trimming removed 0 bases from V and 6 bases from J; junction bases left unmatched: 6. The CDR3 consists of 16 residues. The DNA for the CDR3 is TGTGCCACCAGCAGAGATGCGGCACAGGGGGCCGGGGAGCTGTTTTTT. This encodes CATSRDAAQGAGELFF.

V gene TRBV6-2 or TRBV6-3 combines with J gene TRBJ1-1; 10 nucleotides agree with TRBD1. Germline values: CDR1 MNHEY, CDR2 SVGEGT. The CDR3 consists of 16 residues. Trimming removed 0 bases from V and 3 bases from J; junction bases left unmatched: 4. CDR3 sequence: CASSYSTDRGDTEAFF. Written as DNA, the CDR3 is TGTGCCAGCAGTTACTCGACGGACAGGGGGGACACTGAAGCTTTCTTT.

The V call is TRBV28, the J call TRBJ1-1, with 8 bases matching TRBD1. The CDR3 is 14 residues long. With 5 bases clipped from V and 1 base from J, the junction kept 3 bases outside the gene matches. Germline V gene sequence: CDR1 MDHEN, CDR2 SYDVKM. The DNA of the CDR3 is TGTGCCAGCAGTACCGGACAGGGGAACACTGAAGCTTTCTTT. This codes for CASSTGQGNTEAFF. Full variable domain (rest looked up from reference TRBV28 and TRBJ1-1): DVKVTQSSRYLVKRTGEKVFLECVQDMDHENMFWYRQDPGLGLRLIYFSYDVKMKEKGDIPEGYSVSREKKERFSLILESASTNQTSMYLCASSTGQGNTEAFFGQGTRLTVV.

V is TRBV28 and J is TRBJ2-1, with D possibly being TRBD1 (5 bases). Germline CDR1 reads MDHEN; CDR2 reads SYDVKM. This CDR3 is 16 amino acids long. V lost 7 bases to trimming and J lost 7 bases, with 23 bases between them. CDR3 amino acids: CASTVMVLGPLNEQFF. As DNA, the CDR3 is TGTGCCAGCACCGTTATGGTCCTGGGGCCATTAAATGAGCAGTTCTTC.

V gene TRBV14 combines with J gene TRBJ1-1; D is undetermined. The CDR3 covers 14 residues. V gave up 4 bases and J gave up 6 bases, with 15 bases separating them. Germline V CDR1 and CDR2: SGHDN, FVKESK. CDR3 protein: CASSLRGGSAEAFF. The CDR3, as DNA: TGTGCCAGCAGCCTCCGGGGAGGTAGCGCTGAAGCTTTCTTT. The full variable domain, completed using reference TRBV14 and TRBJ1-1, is EAGVTQFPSHSVIEKGQTVTLRCDPISGHDNLYWYRRVMGKEIKFLLHFVKESKQDESGMPNNRFLAERTGGTYSTLKVQPAELEDSGVYFCASSLRGGSAEAFFGQGTRLTVV.